The sequence of this TCR beta chain was determined in a study of blood T cell repertoires in COVID-19. TCRdb's copy holds only in-frame clones and misses some; the assay was immunoSEQ multiplex PCR. The sample yields 200,000 to 300,000 clones, approximately 85% seen once. The sequencing input was PBMCs or T cells enriched from blood (not recorded which). This receptor was identified in a woman aged 45 to 65 with acute COVID-19.

The CDR3 DNA is TGTGCCTGGACCAGGGGGACGGTCTACAATGAGCAGTTCTTC. This codes for CAWTRGTVYNEQFF. The chain uses TRBV30 and TRBJ2-1; 7 nucleotides match TRBD1. There are 14 residues in the CDR3. Trimming took 4 bases from V and 3 from J; bases not matched to a gene: 6. In germline, CDR1 is GTSNPN, CDR2 SVGIG (reference sequence).